Described below is a single T cell receptor beta chain sequence and its context. This CDR3 contains 14 residues. The trim removed 5 bases at V and 2 bases at J, leaving 6 bases unmatched. The V gene's germline CDR1 is LNHNV and CDR2 YYDKDF (reference sequence). Cohort 3 recovery required two negative PCRs, clearance, or symptom resolution. The sample belongs to a study of blood T cell repertoires in COVID-19. At the level of the study: Samples came from the United States, Italy and Spain, spanning acute and convalescent COVID-19.

In the original analysis: The authors estimated nucleated cell counts from reference gene primer amplification. Data came from immunoSEQ multiplex PCR; TCRdb stores just in-frame clones and leaves some out. V and J calls plus clone size are reproduced from that table; the DNA served to infer D and trimming. The table has 250,000 or so clones, around 86% seen once. The chain uses TRBV15 and TRBJ2-7; the match to TRBD1 covers 7 bases. The sample taken for sequencing was PBMCs or T cells enriched from blood (not recorded which). The receptor was derived from a woman younger than 30 who had recovered from COVID-19. The CDR3 reads CATSARDRPYEQYF. CDR3 nucleotides: TGTGCCACCAGCGCCCGGGACAGACCCTACGAGCAGTACTTC.